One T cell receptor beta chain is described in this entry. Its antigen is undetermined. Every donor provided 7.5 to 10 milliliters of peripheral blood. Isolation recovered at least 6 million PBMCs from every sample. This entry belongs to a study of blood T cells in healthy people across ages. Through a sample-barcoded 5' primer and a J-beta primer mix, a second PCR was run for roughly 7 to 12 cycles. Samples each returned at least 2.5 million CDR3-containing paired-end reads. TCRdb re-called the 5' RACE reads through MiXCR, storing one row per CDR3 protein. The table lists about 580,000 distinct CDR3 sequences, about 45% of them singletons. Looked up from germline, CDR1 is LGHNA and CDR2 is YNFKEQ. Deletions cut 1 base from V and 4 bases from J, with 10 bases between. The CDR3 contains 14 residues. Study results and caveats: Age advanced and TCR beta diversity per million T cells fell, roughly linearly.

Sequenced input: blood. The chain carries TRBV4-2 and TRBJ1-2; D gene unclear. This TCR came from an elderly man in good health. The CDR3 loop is CASSQAGRSYGYTF. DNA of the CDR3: TGTGCCAGCAGCCAAGCGGGGAGGAGCTATGGCTACACCTTC.